The clone carrying this T cell receptor (beta chain) has just a few counts. Its antigen is undetermined. From RNA transcripts, TCR beta CDR3 regions were amplified. The study used the HTBI primer set for a first-round RT-PCR of the TCR CDR3. TCRdb itself ran the multiplex PCR reads through MiXCR, one entry per CDR3 protein. The sample carries about 270,000 distinct CDR3 sequences, 25% to 30% recorded once. The sample originates from a study of T cells in Graves' hyperthyroidism and ophthalmopathy. Study-wide findings and caveats: Blood samples included most of the expanded thyroid clonotypes exceeding 0.001. A model built on 13 V-J features separated ophthalmopathy from stable hyperthyroidism.

With a duration under 2 months, the hyperthyroidism was newly diagnosed in patients aged 18 to 65. Sequenced material: blood. The source of this sequence is a man between 35 and 55 years old with Graves' hyperthyroidism that later progressed to Graves' ophthalmopathy.

The CDR3 region is CAWRWSRGGNSPLHF. The CDR3 DNA is TGTGCCTGGAGATGGTCACGGGGGGGTAATTCACCCCTCCACTTT. This chain joins TRBV30 and TRBJ1-6; a possible D gene is TRBD1 (5 bases). V was trimmed by 3 bases and J by 6 bases, leaving 15 bases between them. CDR1 and CDR2 from the germline V gene are GTSNPN and SVGIG (reference sequence). CDR3 length: 15 residues.